The present TCR beta chain was sequenced within a study of T cell clonality in common variable immunodeficiency. General observations from the study: Fewer deletions and N-nucleotide insertions were reportedly seen in common variable immunodeficiency TCR beta sequences. The cause of increased CVID clonality remains unclear without subpopulation sequencing. Patient heterogeneity in the CVID cohort limited correlations between repertoire features and clinical complications.

Heparinized whole blood, about 5 to 8.5 ml, came from each donor. Assay used: immunoSEQ multiplex PCR; TCRdb lists only in-frame clones, some missing. This sample has 50,000 to 60,000 clones, each found more than once. In germline, CDR1 is SQVTM, CDR2 ANQGSEA. This CDR3 is 16 amino acids long. V was pared by 3 bases and J by 3 bases, with 18 bases between. This clone was counted at least ten times. What it binds is not known. The read finishes 3 residues shy of the CDR3 end, and the germline J gene is used to complete it. The sequence derives from a person aged 18 to 70 in good health. The sequenced sample consisted of peripheral blood mononuclear cells. The chain joins TRBV29-1 to TRBJ2-1; TRBD2 might be the D (6 bases). The sequenced part of the CDR3 DNA is TGCAGCGTTGACAGGGACTCGGCGGGACTCTACAATGAG. Translated: CSVDRDSAGLYNE. The whole CDR3 protein is CSVDRDSAGLYNEQFF.